The 5 T cell receptor beta chains below all came from one sample that was sequenced in a study of human T cells and chemical hapten exposure. Time point described: patch test 1, 2 weeks after DPC sensitization. Treatment given: therapeutic diphenylcyclopropenone sensitization with weekly scalp DPC. TCRdb processed the RACE reads anew with MiXCR; each CDR3 protein has one entry. The sample holds more than 150,000 distinct CDR3 sequences, roughly 15% seen once. The sequenced sample was whole blood, obtained in connection with sensitization to the hapten diphenylcyclopropenone (DPC). These receptors all stem from a woman aged 30 to 39 with alopecia areata. Some clones in this sample may be carry-over from other donors' samples.

The chain recombines TRBV6-1 with TRBJ2-1, with D tentatively TRBD2 (7 bases). V lost 7 bases and J lost 3, with 16 bases in between. Germline assignment: CDR1 MNHNS and CDR2 SASEGT. CDR3 size: 15 residues. The chain's CDR3 is CASTGGGAFYNEQFF. The DNA of the CDR3 is TGTGCCAGCACCGGTGGGGGGGCCTTCTACAATGAGCAGTTCTTC.

This clonotype showed up many times. This chain uses TRBV7-3 with TRBJ2-3, with 10 bases aligning to TRBD2. From germline, CDR1 is SGHTA and CDR2 FQGTGA. CDR3 length equals 16 residues. V lost 4 bases, J lost 10 bases, and 14 bases stayed unmatched. In DNA, the CDR3 is TGTGCCAGCAGCTCCTCCGGACTAGCGGCCGGGGGTGCGCAGTATTTT. It encodes CASSSSGLAAGGAQYF.

This clonotype was counted ten times or more. The chain has TRBV5-1 and TRBJ1-1, with D possibly TRBD1 on 6 matching bases. CDR3 length equals 14 residues. V was trimmed by 4 bases and J by 1 base, leaving 11 bases between them. Germline loops: CDR1 SGHRS, CDR2 YFSETQ. The CDR3 nucleotides read TGCGCCAGCAGCCGCGGGACATCGAACACTGAAGCTTTCTTT. Translation gives CASSRGTSNTEAFF.

The chain combines TRBV25-1 with TRBJ1-6; 9 bases match TRBD1. The CDR3 runs to 17 residues. V lost 0 bases, J lost 8 bases, and 8 bases stayed unmatched. CDR1 and CDR2 (germline): MGHDK, SYGVNS. The CDR3 protein is CASSEYGGTGHDSPLHF. The CDR3 nucleotides read TGTGCCAGCAGTGAATATGGAGGGACAGGGCACGATTCACCCCTCCACTTT.

V is TRBV4-1 and J is TRBJ2-5, with TRBD2 matching 8 bases. The V and J ends lost 3 bases and 2 bases, in that order; junction bases with no gene match: 11. Germline V gene sequence: CDR1 MGHRA, CDR2 YSYEKL. The CDR3 has 17 residues. For the CDR3, the DNA is TGCGCCAGCAGCCAGATTCCCGGGGGGGCGACACAAGAGACCCAGTACTTC. Encoded protein: CASSQIPGGATQETQYF.